The 15 T cell receptor beta chains presented below share a single source sample, sequenced in a study of control samples from healthy donors and cancer patients. Using immunoSEQ multiplex PCR, the repertoire was profiled, and TCRdb retains in-frame clones only, with some absent. The repertoire holds 160,000 or so clones, with over 90% as singletons. Sample: blood. These receptors came from a man between 45 and 60 years old in good health.

The V call is TRBV28, the J call TRBJ1-4; tentative D call: TRBD1 (6 bases). From germline, CDR1 is MDHEN and CDR2 SYDVKM. Trimming took off 5 bases at V and 1 base at J, with 11 bases between the two ends. This CDR3 contains 15 residues. The CDR3 loop is CASSRGQGTNEKLFF. The DNA of the CDR3 is TGTGCCAGCAGTCGGGGGCAGGGAACTAATGAAAAACTGTTTTTT.

The chain combines TRBV6-2 or TRBV6-3 with TRBJ2-7; 8 nucleotides line up with TRBD1. The germline CDR1 and CDR2 sequences are MNHEY and SVGEGT. After removal of 3 bases from V and 3 bases from J, the junction contained 1 base not matched to a gene. The CDR3 runs to 13 residues. CDR3 nucleotide sequence: TGTGCCAGCAGTTATGACAGGGGCTACGAGCAGTACTTC. As protein: CASSYDRGYEQYF.

J is TRBJ2-1 and V is TRBV19; TRBD1 matches at 8 bases. V gave up 4 bases and J gave up 0 bases; unmatched junction bases: 5. The length of the CDR3 is 16 residues. Germline V gives CDR1 LNHDA, CDR2 SQIVND (reference sequence). The CDR3 DNA sequence: TGTGCCAGTAGTACTCGACAGGGGAGCTCCTACAATGAGCAGTTCTTC. Amino acid sequence: CASSTRQGSSYNEQFF.

The chain joins TRBV6-5 to TRBJ2-5; no clear D. With 9 bases removed from V and 5 bases from J, the gap between germline ends came to 10 bases. Germline-derived CDR1 and CDR2 are MNHEY and SVGAGI. The CDR3 loop spans 11 amino acids. CDR3 coding DNA: TGTGCCAGTCAGCTTTTGGAGACCCAGTACTTC. This gives the protein CASQLLETQYF.

CDR3 DNA sequence: TGTGCCTGGGGGGACTACAATGAGCAGTTCTTC. It translates to CAWGDYNEQFF. This chain connects TRBV30 to TRBJ2-1, with D unclear. The CDR3 has 11 residues. Germline lookup yields CDR1 GTSNPN and CDR2 SVGIG (reference sequence). V was trimmed by 5 bases and J by 3 bases, leaving 5 bases between them.

The chain carries TRBV10-3 and TRBJ1-2, with 9 bases that match TRBD1. The germline CDR1 and CDR2 sequences are ENHRY and SYGVKD. This CDR3 region has 12 residues. The J segment lost 8 bases and the V segment lost 8 bases, leaving 6 bases of the junction unmatched. CDR3 amino acids: CAIVRDREGYTF. The DNA for the CDR3 is TGTGCCATCGTCCGGGACAGGGAGGGCTACACCTTC.

The chain combines TRBV6-1 with TRBJ1-5; D unresolved. The V end lost 2 bases, the J end lost 7 bases, and 12 bases lay between the germline ends. Germline CDR1 reads MNHNS; CDR2 reads SASEGT. The CDR3 has 14 amino acids. In nucleotides, the CDR3 is TGTGCCAGCAGTGAATCGGGAGGCGGGCAGCCCCAGCATTTT. This translates into CASSESGGGQPQHF.

This chain connects TRBV7-2 to TRBJ2-3; 7 bases line up with TRBD2. V lost 1 base to trimming and J lost 0 bases; unmatched junction nucleotides: 4. The germline V gene has CDR1 SGHTA and CDR2 FQGNSA. The CDR3 runs 16 residues. The chain's CDR3 is CASSLGGGISTDTQYF. The CDR3 DNA sequence: TGTGCCAGCAGCTTAGGGGGGGGGATAAGCACAGATACGCAGTATTTT.

This chain joins TRBV29-1 and TRBJ1-1, with D tentatively TRBD1 (5 bases). The length of the CDR3 is 11 residues. V was clipped by 7 bases and J by 11 bases, with 17 bases between them. Germline V gives CDR1 SQVTM, CDR2 ANQGSEA. The CDR3: CSADTRPIAFF. DNA for the CDR3: TGCAGCGCGGACACCCGGCCGATTGCTTTCTTT. Filled out from reference TRBV29-1 and TRBJ1-1, the complete variable domain reads SAVISQKPSRDICQRGTSLTIQCQVDSQVTMMFWYRQQPGQSLTLIATANQGSEATYESGFVIDKFPISRPNLTFSTLTVSNMSPEDSSIYLCSADTRPIAFFGQGTRLTVV.

The chain combines TRBV5-5 with TRBJ2-7; 10 bases agree with TRBD2. The germline V gene has CDR1 SGHKS and CDR2 YYEKEE (reference sequence). The J segment lost 0 bases and the V segment lost 4 bases, leaving 4 bases of the junction unmatched. The CDR3 is 15 residues long. The CDR3 bases are TGTGCCAGCAGCCCGGGACTAGCGTTCTCCTACGAGCAGTACTTC. It is translated as CASSPGLAFSYEQYF.

The chain joins TRBV29-1 to TRBJ1-1; TRBD1 is a possible D gene (6 bases). Looked up from germline, CDR1 is SQVTM and CDR2 is ANQGSEA. This CDR3 has 13 residues. The ends were cut back, 7 bases at V and 0 bases at J, with 12 bases in the middle. The CDR3 DNA reads as TGCAGCGCTGACTCAGGGGTGAACACTGAAGCTTTCTTT. Translating it yields CSADSGVNTEAFF.

This CDR3 reads CASSLGQALSYEQYF. The CDR3 coding sequence is TGCGCCAGCAGCTTGGGGCAGGCCCTCTCCTACGAGCAGTACTTC. This chain joins TRBV5-1 and TRBJ2-7; D not certain. There are 15 residues in the CDR3. V dropped 0 bases and J dropped 0 bases, with 10 bases sitting between them. Germline CDR1 reads SGHRS; CDR2 reads YFSETQ.

This clone was seen a handful of times. This chain connects TRBV30 to TRBJ2-5; 9 positions agree with TRBD2. From germline, CDR1 is GTSNPN and CDR2 SVGIG (reference sequence). This CDR3 comprises 18 residues. Germline trimming cut 2 bases from V and 8 bases from J; bases unmatched to any gene: 21. The CDR3 coding sequence is TGTGCCTGGAGTCCGAACGGAGCGGGAGGAAGCTTCGGGAGTACCCAGTACTTC. Protein sequence: CAWSPNGAGGSFGSTQYF.

V usage is TRBV12-5 and J usage is TRBJ2-1; TRBD2 aligns across 8 bases. V lost 5 bases to trimming and J lost 6 bases; unmatched junction nucleotides: 6. The CDR3 runs 14 residues. CDR1 and CDR2 from the germline V gene are LGHNT and FRNRAP. As DNA, the CDR3 is TGTGCTAGTGGTAAGGGACTAGTCTCCAATGAGCAGTTCTTC. Its protein is CASGKGLVSNEQFF.

The chain has TRBV28 and TRBJ2-6; D may be TRBD1 or TRBD2 (7 bases each). In germline, CDR1 is MDHEN, CDR2 SYDVKM. This CDR3 contains 18 residues. Between the trimmed V and J ends, which lost 10 bases and 0 bases, there was a span of 22 bases. CDR3 region: CATTPRGRGGSGANVLTF. CDR3 sequence (DNA): TGTGCCACCACTCCCCGGGGCAGGGGGGGCTCTGGGGCCAACGTCCTGACTTTC.